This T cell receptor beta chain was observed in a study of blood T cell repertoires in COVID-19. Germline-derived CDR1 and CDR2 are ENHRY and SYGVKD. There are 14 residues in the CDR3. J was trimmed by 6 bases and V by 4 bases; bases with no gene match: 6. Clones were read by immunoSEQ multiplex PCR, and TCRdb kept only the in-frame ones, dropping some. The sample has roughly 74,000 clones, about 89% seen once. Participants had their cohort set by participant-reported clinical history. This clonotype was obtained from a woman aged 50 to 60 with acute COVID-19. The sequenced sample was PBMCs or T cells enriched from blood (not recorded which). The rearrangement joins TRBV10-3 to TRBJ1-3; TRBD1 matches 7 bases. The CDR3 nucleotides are TGTGCCATCAGTGGATCCAGGGGGGAAAACACCATATATTTT. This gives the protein CAISGSRGENTIYF.